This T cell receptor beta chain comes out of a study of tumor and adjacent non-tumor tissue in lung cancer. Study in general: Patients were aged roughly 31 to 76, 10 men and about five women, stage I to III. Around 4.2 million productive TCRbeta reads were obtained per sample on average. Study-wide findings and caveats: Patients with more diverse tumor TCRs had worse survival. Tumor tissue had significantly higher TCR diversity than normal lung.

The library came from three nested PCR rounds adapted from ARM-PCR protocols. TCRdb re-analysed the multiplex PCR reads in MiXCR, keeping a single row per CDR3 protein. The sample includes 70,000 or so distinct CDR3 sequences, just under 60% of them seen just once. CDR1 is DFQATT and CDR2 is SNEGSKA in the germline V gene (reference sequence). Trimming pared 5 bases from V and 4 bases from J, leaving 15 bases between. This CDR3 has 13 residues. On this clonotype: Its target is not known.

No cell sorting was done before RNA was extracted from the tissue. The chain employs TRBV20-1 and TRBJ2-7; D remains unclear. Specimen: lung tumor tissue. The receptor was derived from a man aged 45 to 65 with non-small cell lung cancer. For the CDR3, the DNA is TGCAGTGCTGGAGTACCTAGTGGGTACGAGCAGTACTTC. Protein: CSAGVPSGYEQYF.